A single sample is the source of the 31 T cell receptor beta chains below, sequenced in a study of T-cell reconstitution after alpha-beta-depleted transplantation in children. For TCRbeta, the library was prepared with unique molecular identifiers. Each CDR3 protein is one row after TCRdb ran MiXCR on the PCR reads. The table lists about 600,000 distinct CDR3 sequences, 23% of them singletons. The sequencing here drew on PBMCs, mostly from graft donor cells, taken 360 days after TCRalphabeta/CD19-depleted stem cell transplant. These receptor sequences come from a boy under two years old who had a stem cell transplant for acute myeloid leukemia, so the T cells may come from the graft donor.

This clonotype was found a few times. The chain couples TRBV20-1 to TRBJ2-1; 10 bases match TRBD1. Germline loops: CDR1 DFQATT, CDR2 SNEGSKA (reference sequence). This CDR3 has 16 amino acids. V shed 6 bases and J 4 bases; nucleotides not matched to a gene: 12. The CDR3 coding sequence is TGCAGTGCCCGAGCCTGGACAGGGGGTACATACAATGAGCAGTTCTTC. This sequence encodes CSARAWTGGTYNEQFF.

V and J are TRBV28 and TRBJ2-5, with TRBD2 matching over 12 bases. The CDR3 loop spans 16 amino acids. V shed 5 bases and J 4 bases; nucleotides not matched to a gene: 8. Germline CDR1 and CDR2: MDHEN and SYDVKM. CDR3 protein: CASSPQTSGGGETQYF. As DNA, the CDR3 is TGTGCCAGCAGTCCCCAGACTAGCGGGGGAGGAGAGACCCAGTACTTC.

The chain links TRBV11-1 to TRBJ2-6; D could derive from TRBD1 or TRBD2 (5 bases each). From germline, CDR1 is SGHAT and CDR2 FQDESV (reference sequence). V was pared by 5 bases and J by 0 bases, with 14 bases between. This CDR3 has 17 residues. CDR3 sequence reads: CASSVPGPLSGANVLTF. In DNA form, the CDR3 reads TGTGCCAGCAGCGTACCGGGACCGCTCTCTGGGGCCAACGTCCTGACTTTC. Full variable domain (remainder filled in from reference TRBV11-1 and TRBJ2-6): EAEVAQSPRYKITEKSQAVAFWCDPISGHATLYWYRQILGQGPELLVQFQDESVVDDSQLPKDRFSAERLKGVDSTLKIQPAELGDSAMYLCASSVPGPLSGANVLTFGAGSRLTVL.

This chain links TRBV2 with TRBJ2-1, with a weak D call TRBD1 (5 bases). The germline V and J ends were trimmed by 3 bases and 6 bases, with 6 bases remaining between them. The CDR3 sequence is 12 residues long. Per germline, CDR1 SNHLY and CDR2 FYNNEI. CDR3 sequence: CASSEDTNEQFF. As DNA, the CDR3 is TGTGCCAGCAGTGAGGACACCAATGAGCAGTTCTTC.

This clonotype came up a few times. The V and J genes are TRBV29-1 and TRBJ1-2; D is unresolved. CDR1 is SQVTM, CDR2 ANQGSEA, per germline. The CDR3 is made up of 13 amino acids. Trimming stripped 1 base from V and 6 bases from J, with 12 bases between. The CDR3 bases are TGCAGCGTTGAAGTTGACAACATCAATGGCTACACCTTC. This sequence encodes CSVEVDNINGYTF.

This clonotype occurred many times. The chain joins TRBV28 to TRBJ1-6; 8 bases line up with TRBD1. CDR1 MDHEN and CDR2 SYDVKM come from the germline V gene. The CDR3 loop spans 15 amino acids. V shed 4 bases and J 6 bases; nucleotides not matched to a gene: 5. CDR3 nucleotides: TGTGCCAGCAGTTGGGATGACAGGGGTAATTCACCCCTCCACTTT. Its translation is CASSWDDRGNSPLHF.

The chain links TRBV7-6 to TRBJ2-5; D remains unclear. Trimming pared 3 bases from V and 6 bases from J, leaving 5 bases between. Germline V gives CDR1 SGHVS, CDR2 FNYEAQ. The CDR3 length is 11 residues. The CDR3 nucleotides read TGTGCCAGCAGCTTCGGACAGACCCAGTACTTC. It yields the protein CASSFGQTQYF.

V usage is TRBV20-1 and J usage is TRBJ2-6; possibly TRBD2 for D (6 bases). Germline values: CDR1 DFQATT, CDR2 SNEGSKA (reference sequence). Trimming pared 3 bases from V and 0 bases from J, leaving 6 bases between. The CDR3 has 14 amino acids. The CDR3 coding sequence is TGCAGTGCTAGCGGGGGCTCTGGGGCCAACGTCCTGACTTTC. Translated, it gives CSASGGSGANVLTF.

The sample holds many counts of this clonotype. Here the CDR3 DNA reads TGCAGTGCTCCTAACAGGGGAGGTTTTCTCTCTGGGGCCAACGTCCTGACTTTC. Amino acids: CSAPNRGGFLSGANVLTF. The chain links TRBV20-1 to TRBJ2-6, with TRBD1 as a possible D gene (7 bases). The CDR3 has 18 amino acids. Germline lookup yields CDR1 DFQATT and CDR2 SNEGSKA (reference sequence). V lost 5 bases and J lost 0, with 20 bases in between.

This clonotype occurred a few times. This rearrangement joins TRBV9 to TRBJ2-1; the match to TRBD2 covers 8 bases. Germline-derived CDR1 and CDR2 are SGDLS and YYNGEE. With 0 bases clipped from V and 2 bases from J, the junction kept 1 base outside the gene matches. The CDR3 is 15 residues long. The CDR3 region is CASSVAGGPYNEQFF. CDR3 nucleotides: TGTGCCAGCAGCGTAGCGGGGGGGCCCTACAATGAGCAGTTCTTC.

This clonotype was seen ten or more times. J is TRBJ2-3 and V is TRBV10-3; no clear D. CDR1 is ENHRY, CDR2 SYGVKD, per germline. The V gene lost 0 bases and the J gene lost 3 bases, with 7 bases spanning the gap. This CDR3 has 14 amino acids. The DNA for the CDR3 is TGTGCCATCAGTGAGTCGATCGAGACAGATACGCAGTATTTT. It codes for CAISESIETDTQYF.

Relative to its sample, this clonotype is medium-sized. The chain employs TRBV12-3 or TRBV12-4 and TRBJ2-5; no clear D gene. Trimming removed 5 bases at V and 2 bases at J, with 3 bases between. This CDR3 has 11 amino acids. The CDR3 here is CASSLQETQYF. The CDR3 DNA reads as TGTGCCAGCAGTCTTCAAGAGACCCAGTACTTC.

This clonotype was detected many times. The V gene is TRBV20-1, the J gene TRBJ1-5, with TRBD1 matching 7 bases. This CDR3 has 15 amino acids. CDR1 is DFQATT and CDR2 is SNEGSKA in the germline V gene (reference sequence). The V segment lost 0 bases and the J segment 7 bases; nucleotides outside the gene matches: 9. The CDR3 nucleotides are TGCAGTGCTAGAGATTGGAGACAGGGCGTGCAGCCCCAGCATTTT. It encodes CSARDWRQGVQPQHF.

V is TRBV27 and J is TRBJ2-2, with a possible D match to TRBD2 (5 bases). The CDR3 covers 14 residues. Trimming took 2 bases from V and 6 from J, leaving 10 bases between them. CDR1 MNHEY and CDR2 SMNVEV come from the germline V gene (reference sequence). The CDR3 nucleotides are TGTGCCAGCAGTTTACGGGGTAGTTCCGGGGAGCTGTTTTTT. Its translation is CASSLRGSSGELFF.

As regards this clonotype: The germline gene is not matched at one end of the junction; a read error may be the cause. This chain joins TRBV6-5 and TRBJ2-5; unclear D gene. The CDR3 consists of 11 residues. Germline V CDR1 and CDR2: MNHEY, SVGAGI. This CDR3 reads CASSYQKTQYF. As DNA, the CDR3 is TGTGCCAGCAGCTACCAAAAGACCCAGTACTTC.

The chain employs TRBV6-5 and TRBJ2-1, with 8 nucleotides matching TRBD2. After removal of 6 bases from V and 5 bases from J, the junction contained 6 bases not matched to a gene. The germline V gene has CDR1 MNHEY and CDR2 SVGAGI. This CDR3 comprises 14 residues. In DNA form, the CDR3 reads TGTGCCAGCAGCCTACCGCGGGGGGACAATGAGCAGTTCTTC. Translating gives CASSLPRGDNEQFF.

The table lists this clonotype with many counts. V usage is TRBV5-4 and J usage is TRBJ1-1, with no clear D. V shed 0 bases and J shed 1 base, with 7 bases lying between them. This CDR3 contains 14 residues. Germline CDR1 SGHNT, CDR2 YYREEE (reference sequence). The CDR3 DNA reads as TGTGCCAGCAGCTTGGTTACCGCGAACACTGAAGCTTTCTTT. The encoded protein is CASSLVTANTEAFF.

This clonotype was detected many times. J is TRBJ2-5 and V is TRBV10-3; D ambiguous. Germline V CDR1 and CDR2: ENHRY, SYGVKD. This CDR3 spans 14 amino acids. Deletions cut 3 bases from V and 2 bases from J, with 10 bases between. CDR3 bases: TGTGCCATCAGTGACGGTATACTTCAAGAGACCCAGTACTTC. As protein: CAISDGILQETQYF.

This clonotype showed up many times. The CDR3 bases are TGTGCCAGCAGTGCCCTCGGCCACGACGTTTATGGCTACACCTTC. This gives the protein CASSALGHDVYGYTF. The rearrangement uses TRBV12-3 or TRBV12-4 and TRBJ1-2; D unclear. V lost 5 bases to trimming and J lost 5 bases, with 18 bases between them. The CDR3 loop spans 15 amino acids.

The chain has TRBV12-5 and TRBJ2-5, with a weak D call TRBD2 (6 bases). Germline V gene sequence: CDR1 LGHNT, CDR2 FRNRAP. V was cut by 4 bases and J by 3 bases, with 15 bases left in between. The CDR3 is made up of 15 amino acids. DNA for the CDR3: TGTGCTAGTGGTTCCGCGCTCGGAGGGAAAGAGACCCAGTACTTC. This gives the protein CASGSALGGKETQYF.

This clonotype was detected many times. This rearrangement joins TRBV20-1 to TRBJ1-3; D not resolved. Germline CDR1 DFQATT, CDR2 SNEGSKA (reference sequence). V shed 2 bases and J shed 0 bases, with 14 bases lying between them. The CDR3 extends over 16 amino acids. The CDR3, as DNA: TGCAGTGCTAGAATCCTTCACGAGAGCTCTGGAAACACCATATATTTT. Translation: CSARILHESSGNTIYF.

This clonotype was seen repeatedly, ten times or more. The chain joins TRBV20-1 to TRBJ2-3; D might be TRBD2 (7 bases). This CDR3 is 13 amino acids long. Deletions cut 3 bases from V and 6 bases from J, with 13 bases between. The germline CDR1 and CDR2 sequences are DFQATT and SNEGSKA (reference sequence). The CDR3 DNA follows: TGCAGTGCTAGTCCTGGGGGGGCGGATACGCAGTATTTT. Amino acid sequence: CSASPGGADTQYF.

This chain links TRBV20-1 with TRBJ1-1; D not resolved. Germline loops: CDR1 DFQATT, CDR2 SNEGSKA (reference sequence). This CDR3 spans 16 amino acids. V dropped 1 base and J dropped 2 bases, with 17 bases sitting between them. The CDR3 DNA is TGCAGTGCTAGAGGTGTCCCGTGGCGTATTAACACTGAAGCTTTCTTT. Its protein product is CSARGVPWRINTEAFF.

The chain joins TRBV6-4 to TRBJ2-1; 15 bases line up with TRBD2. CDR1 and CDR2 (germline): MRHNA, SNTAGT. Germline trimming cut 11 bases from V and 4 bases from J; bases unmatched to any gene: 6. The CDR3 runs 15 residues. The DNA for the CDR3 is TGTGCCTCCGGACTAGCGGGGGGGCCGTACAATGAGCAGTTCTTC. As protein: CASGLAGGPYNEQFF.

The chain has TRBV6-1 and TRBJ1-2; TRBD1 matches at 11 bases. The CDR3 has 15 amino acids. Germline values: CDR1 MNHNS, CDR2 SASEGT. The junction had 10 bases not matched to a gene; V was cut back by 6 bases and J by 7 bases. The CDR3, as DNA: TGTGCCAGCAGACCTTCCGGGACAGGGGGTCCTGGCTACACCTTC. It yields the protein CASRPSGTGGPGYTF.

A remark on this clonotype: At one boundary the junction diverges from the germline segment, which might be a read error. The chain couples TRBV29-1 to TRBJ1-2; the D gene is possibly TRBD1 (6 bases). CDR3 size: 15 residues. Germline V lookup: CDR1 SQVTM, CDR2 ANQGSEA. CDR3 region: CSVEDRVRGNYDYTF. In DNA, the CDR3 is TGCAGCGTTGAAGATCGGGTCAGGGGCAACTATGACTACACCTTC. The whole variable domain, filled in from reference TRBV29-1 and TRBJ1-2, reads SAVISQKPSRDICQRGTSLTIQCQVDSQVTMMFWYRQQPGQSLTLIATANQGSEATYESGFVIDKFPISRPNLTFSTLTVSNMSPEDSSIYLCSVEDRVRGNYDYTFGSGTRLTVV.

The rearrangement links TRBV14 to TRBJ2-1, with a tentative D call TRBD2 (6 bases). Trimming pared 1 base from V and 5 bases from J, leaving 21 bases between. The CDR3 is 18 residues long. Germline V gene data show CDR1 as SGHDN and CDR2 as FVKESK. The DNA for the CDR3 is TGTGCCAGCAGCCAAGTCATACAGGACGTCTTAGCGGACAATGAGCAGTTCTTC. Its protein is CASSQVIQDVLADNEQFF. The full variable domain, in which reference TRBV14 and TRBJ2-1 provide the parts outside the CDR3, is EAGVTQFPSHSVIEKGQTVTLRCDPISGHDNLYWYRRVMGKEIKFLLHFVKESKQDESGMPNNRFLAERTGGTYSTLKVQPAELEDSGVYFCASSQVIQDVLADNEQFFGPGTRLTVL.

The gene calls are TRBV6-1 and TRBJ2-3, with D unresolved. The germline gives CDR1 MNHNS, CDR2 SASEGT. The V gene lost 6 bases and the J gene lost 2 bases, with 18 bases spanning the gap. This CDR3 comprises 16 residues. CDR3 protein: CASSPRSDPDTDTQYF. The CDR3 coding sequence is TGTGCCAGCAGCCCCCGTTCGGACCCCGACACAGATACGCAGTATTTT.

The table lists this clonotype with many counts. CDR3 DNA sequence: TGTGCCAGCAGCCCCTTGGGACATTTAAACACTGAAGCTTTCTTT. Its protein product is CASSPLGHLNTEAFF. The J gene is TRBJ1-1, the V gene TRBV7-3, with TRBD1 as a possible D gene (6 bases). The CDR3 length is 15 residues. Between the trimmed V and J ends, which lost 5 bases and 2 bases, there was a span of 15 bases. Germline CDR1 is SGHTA and CDR2 is FQGTGA.

This clonotype was observed a few times. The chain carries TRBV20-1 and TRBJ2-1, with 8 bases fitting TRBD2. J lost 1 base, V lost 8 bases, and 4 bases had no gene match. The CDR3 is 13 residues long. Germline CDR1 and CDR2: DFQATT and SNEGSKA (reference sequence). CDR3 coding DNA: TGCAGTTCGCCGGGGGGGTCCTACAATGAGCAGTTCTTC. It yields the protein CSSPGGSYNEQFF.

This clonotype showed up just a few times. The J gene is TRBJ2-4, the V gene TRBV28; D call uncertain. V was trimmed by 4 bases and J by 0 bases, leaving 7 bases between them. CDR3 length: 14 residues. Germline values: CDR1 MDHEN, CDR2 SYDVKM. The chain's CDR3 is CASSSLLAKNIQYF. The CDR3 nucleotides read TGTGCCAGCAGTTCATTATTAGCCAAAAACATTCAGTACTTC.